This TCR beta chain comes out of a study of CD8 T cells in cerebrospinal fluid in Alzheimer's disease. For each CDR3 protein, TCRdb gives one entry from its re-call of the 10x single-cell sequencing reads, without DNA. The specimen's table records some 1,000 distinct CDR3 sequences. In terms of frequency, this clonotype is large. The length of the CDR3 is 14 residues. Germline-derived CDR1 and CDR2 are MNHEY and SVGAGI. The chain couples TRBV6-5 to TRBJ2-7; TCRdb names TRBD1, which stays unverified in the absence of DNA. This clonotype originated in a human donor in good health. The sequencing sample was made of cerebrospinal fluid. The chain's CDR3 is CASSTGQATYEQYF.